Listed here are 23 T cell receptor beta chains from one sample, sequenced in a study of blood T cell repertoires in COVID-19. Assay used: immunoSEQ multiplex PCR; TCRdb lists only in-frame clones, some missing. The table includes 250,000 to 300,000 clones, more than 75% detected once. Source material: PBMCs or T cells enriched from blood (not recorded which). The source of these receptors is a woman in her forties with acute COVID-19.

The chain recombines TRBV18 with TRBJ2-3, with TRBD1 as a possible D gene (6 bases). V was clipped by 3 bases and J by 6 bases, with 10 bases between them. Germline V lookup: CDR1 KGHSH, CDR2 LQKENI. This CDR3 spans 13 amino acids. CDR3: CASSPFQGDTQYF. CDR3 nucleotides: TGTGCCAGCTCACCTTTCCAGGGGGATACGCAGTATTTT.

J is TRBJ2-1 and V is TRBV28; TRBD2 agrees at 9 bases. The V gene's germline CDR1 is MDHEN and CDR2 SYDVKM. V lost 5 bases to trimming and J lost 5 bases; unmatched junction nucleotides: 10. The CDR3 is 16 amino acids. This CDR3 is CASSPHPSGGNNEQFF. In DNA, the CDR3 is TGTGCCAGCAGTCCCCACCCAAGCGGGGGGAACAATGAGCAGTTCTTC. Full variable domain (remainder filled in from reference TRBV28 and TRBJ2-1): DVKVTQSSRYLVKRTGEKVFLECVQDMDHENMFWYRQDPGLGLRLIYFSYDVKMKEKGDIPEGYSVSREKKERFSLILESASTNQTSMYLCASSPHPSGGNNEQFFGPGTRLTVL.

The chain joins TRBV6-4 to TRBJ1-3, with TRBD1 matching 8 bases. This CDR3 is 14 amino acids long. Trimming cost V 11 bases and J 2 bases; bases outside gene matches: 8. CDR1 is MRHNA and CDR2 is SNTAGT in the germline V gene. CDR3 residues: CAHSRGQTGNTIYF. The CDR3 DNA is TGTGCCCATTCCAGGGGGCAGACTGGAAACACCATATATTTT.

This chain uses TRBV7-9 with TRBJ1-2, with 9 bases fitting TRBD1. From germline, CDR1 is SEHNR and CDR2 FQNEAQ (reference sequence). V dropped 4 bases and J dropped 6; count of bases not matched to a gene: 9. The CDR3 loop spans 15 amino acids. CDR3 sequence (DNA): TGTGCCAGCAGCTCGAGCGAACAGGGGGCCCATGGCTACACCTTC. Translation: CASSSSEQGAHGYTF.

This clone came up a few times. V usage is TRBV2 and J usage is TRBJ1-2; D is possibly TRBD1 (6 bases). The germline V gene encodes CDR1 SNHLY and CDR2 FYNNEI. V was clipped by 5 bases and J by 7 bases, with 8 bases between them. This CDR3 is 11 amino acids long. Here the CDR3 DNA reads TGTGCCAGCAGTAACAGGGTTGGCTACACCTTC. It is translated as CASSNRVGYTF.

V and J are TRBV4-1 and TRBJ2-3, with TRBD1 identical over 9 bases. Trimming removed 0 bases from V and 7 bases from J; junction bases left unmatched: 8. CDR3 length: 16 residues. Per germline, CDR1 MGHRA and CDR2 YSYEKL. The CDR3 DNA is TGCGCCAGCAGCCAAGATGGCGACAGGGGGAAAAATACGCAGTATTTT. Its translation: CASSQDGDRGKNTQYF.

This chain connects TRBV11-2 to TRBJ2-5; D ambiguous. Germline CDR1 is SGHAT and CDR2 is FQNNGV. This CDR3 has 13 residues. Trimming removed 1 base from V and 1 base from J, with 4 bases in between. The CDR3 sequence: CASSLALQETQYF. For the CDR3, the DNA is TGTGCCAGCAGCTTAGCCCTCCAAGAGACCCAGTACTTC.

This clone was counted a single time. The genes are TRBV2 and TRBJ2-3; D is ambiguous. From germline, CDR1 is SNHLY and CDR2 FYNNEI. V shed 6 bases and J shed 6 bases, with 13 bases lying between them. The CDR3 has 13 residues. The CDR3 sequence: CASRDGLGDTQYF. In DNA, the CDR3 is TGTGCCAGCAGGGATGGGCTTGGGGATACGCAGTATTTT. The full variable domain, its missing parts supplied by reference TRBV2 and TRBJ2-3, is EPEVTQTPSHQVTQMGQEVILRCVPISNHLYFYWYRQILGQKVEFLVSFYNNEISEKSEIFDDQFSVERPDGSNFTLKIRSTKLEDSAMYFCASRDGLGDTQYFGPGTRLTVL.

The V gene is TRBV18, the J gene TRBJ1-3; TRBD1 is a possible D gene (6 bases). The CDR3 is 16 residues long. CDR1 is KGHSH, CDR2 LQKENI, per germline. Between the trimmed V and J ends, which lost 0 bases and 4 bases, there was a span of 13 bases. The CDR3, as DNA: TGTGCCAGCTCACCACCGCGGGGGGCGCCCGGAAACACCATATATTTT. It encodes CASSPPRGAPGNTIYF.

The chain recombines TRBV9 with TRBJ2-1; tentatively, D is TRBD2 (5 bases). The CDR3 is 13 residues long. Germline values: CDR1 SGDLS, CDR2 YYNGEE. Trimming pared 4 bases from V and 10 bases from J, leaving 15 bases between. The CDR3, as DNA: TGTGCCAGCAGCTTGGACTGGCCGTCCGAGCAGTTCTTC. Protein sequence: CASSLDWPSEQFF.

The CDR3 loop is CASSPGWGISTDTQYF. In DNA, the CDR3 is TGTGCCAGCAGCCCGGGATGGGGTATTAGCACAGATACGCAGTATTTT. The chain joins TRBV5-6 to TRBJ2-3; tentative D call: TRBD2 (5 bases). The CDR3 extends over 16 amino acids. The V gene lost 4 bases and the J gene lost 0 bases, with 15 bases spanning the gap. Germline V gene lookup returns CDR1 SGHDT and CDR2 YYEEEE.

The rearrangement links TRBV2 to TRBJ1-6; D is ambiguous. The V gene's germline CDR1 is SNHLY and CDR2 FYNNEI. Trimming took off 6 bases at V and 12 bases at J, with 9 bases between the two ends. This CDR3 spans 11 amino acids. CDR3 coding DNA: TGTGCCAGCAGCGGTCCTCGACCCCTCCACTTT. As protein: CASSGPRPLHF. Filled out from reference TRBV2 and TRBJ1-6, the complete variable domain reads EPEVTQTPSHQVTQMGQEVILRCVPISNHLYFYWYRQILGQKVEFLVSFYNNEISEKSEIFDDQFSVERPDGSNFTLKIRSTKLEDSAMYFCASSGPRPLHFGNGTRLTVT.

The CDR3 DNA sequence: TGTGCCAGCAATTACCCGTGGGGACAAAACTATGGCTACACCTTC. This codes for CASNYPWGQNYGYTF. The chain employs TRBV7-9 and TRBJ1-2; tentative D call: TRBD1 (6 bases). V dropped 7 bases and J dropped 2 bases, with 17 bases sitting between them. The length of the CDR3 is 15 residues. Germline assignment: CDR1 SEHNR and CDR2 FQNEAQ (reference sequence).

The V call is TRBV28, the J call TRBJ1-5; TRBD1 matches at 7 bases. The CDR3 length is 16 residues. The germline V gene encodes CDR1 MDHEN and CDR2 SYDVKM. With V trimmed by 3 bases and J by 2 bases, 7 bases remained unmatched. CDR3 region: CASSFKGAVGNQPQHF. CDR3 bases: TGTGCCAGCAGTTTCAAGGGGGCGGTGGGCAATCAGCCCCAGCATTTT.

This chain joins TRBV28 and TRBJ2-7; a possible D gene is TRBD2 (6 bases). Trimming cost V 6 bases and J 7 bases, with 13 bases left between them. Looked up from germline, CDR1 is MDHEN and CDR2 is SYDVKM. The CDR3 consists of 12 residues. CDR3 residues: CASSRGKREQYF. CDR3 coding DNA: TGTGCCAGCAGCCGGGGGAAGAGAGAGCAGTACTTC.

V gene TRBV5-4 combines with J gene TRBJ1-2, with 7 bases identical to TRBD1. This CDR3 is 15 amino acids long. The V segment lost 0 bases and the J segment 6 bases; nucleotides outside the gene matches: 8. Germline V lookup: CDR1 SGHNT, CDR2 YYREEE (reference sequence). CDR3 in DNA: TGTGCCAGCAGCTTGGGAGGGGGCGCGGAGGATGGCTACACCTTC. Protein: CASSLGGGAEDGYTF.

The chain links TRBV28 to TRBJ2-3; 7 bases line up with TRBD2. The CDR3 runs 13 residues. The germline gives CDR1 MDHEN, CDR2 SYDVKM. The trim removed 6 bases at V and 2 bases at J, leaving 2 bases unmatched. In DNA form, the CDR3 reads TGTGCCAGCAGGAGCGGGACCACAGATACGCAGTATTTT. The encoded protein is CASRSGTTDTQYF.

The chain joins TRBV5-5 to TRBJ1-4; no firm D call. CDR3 size: 11 residues. V lost 4 bases, J lost 9 bases, and 7 bases lay in between. Per the germline V gene, CDR1 is SGHKS and CDR2 is YYEKEE (reference sequence). The CDR3 loop is CASSPVQKLFF. The CDR3 DNA reads as TGTGCCAGCAGCCCCGTCCAAAAACTGTTTTTT.

This chain joins TRBV9 and TRBJ1-6; unclear D gene. The CDR3 loop spans 15 amino acids. CDR1 is SGDLS and CDR2 is YYNGEE in the germline V gene. Trimming stripped 4 bases from V and 3 bases from J, with 11 bases between. In DNA form, the CDR3 reads TGTGCCAGCAGCCCCCCGGGGAACTATAATTCACCCCTCCACTTT. Protein: CASSPPGNYNSPLHF.

The chain recombines TRBV2 with TRBJ2-5; D is unclear. V was shortened by 6 bases and J by 5 bases, with 7 bases between the two germline ends. There are 11 residues in the CDR3. CDR1 is SNHLY and CDR2 is FYNNEI in the germline V gene. The CDR3: CASRSRETQYF. The CDR3 nucleotides are TGTGCCAGCAGATCTCGGGAGACCCAGTACTTC.

The chain is built from TRBV5-1 and TRBJ1-5, with a weak D call TRBD1 (6 bases). CDR1 and CDR2 (germline): SGHRS, YFSETQ. V was pared by 0 bases and J by 3 bases, with 10 bases between. The CDR3 totals 15 residues. The CDR3, as DNA: TGCGCCAGCAGCTTGGACAGGGCGAACAATCAGCCCCAGCATTTT. Amino acid sequence: CASSLDRANNQPQHF. Supplemented by reference TRBV5-1 and TRBJ1-5, the full variable domain reads KAGVTQTPRYLIKTRGQQVTLSCSPISGHRSVSWYQQTPGQGLQFLFEYFSETQRNKGNFPGRFSGRQFSNSRSEMNVSTLELGDSALYLCASSLDRANNQPQHFGDGTRLSIL.

The V gene is TRBV2, the J gene TRBJ2-7, with TRBD1 as a possible D gene (6 bases). CDR3 size: 12 residues. V was pared by 5 bases and J by 4 bases, with 9 bases between. Per germline, CDR1 SNHLY and CDR2 FYNNEI. This chain's CDR3 is CASSSTGYEQYF. CDR3 in DNA: TGTGCCAGCAGTTCCACAGGGTACGAGCAGTACTTC.

The rearrangement joins TRBV7-9 to TRBJ2-3; 8 nucleotides agree with TRBD1. CDR1 SEHNR and CDR2 FQNEAQ come from the germline V gene (reference sequence). This CDR3 is 14 amino acids long. Unmatched junction bases numbered 5, after V lost 5 bases and J lost 4 bases. CDR3 bases: TGTGCCAGCAGCCTCAGGGGGCTGGCAGATACGCAGTATTTT. Translating it yields CASSLRGLADTQYF.